This is a list of T cell receptor beta chains from one sample in a study of T-cell memory formation after mild COVID-19. In TCRdb, the 5' RACE reads were re-called with MiXCR into one record per CDR3 protein. The sample lists more than 250,000 distinct CDR3 sequences, roughly 15% seen once, with approximately 25% in the top ten. The sample taken for sequencing was PBMCs or a T cell subset sorted from them (not recorded which). The receptors shown here come from a man younger than 35 who had mild COVID-19 (a few samples of this study predate the infection). Cell type and time point are not known. Each CDR3 is given with its conserved first and last residue. The D gene is left open where the match is weak. A clone size is listed for some rows: how often the clone was seen (once, few, many), or a class if it is expanded.

D gene	CDR3 length	clone size	V gene	J gene	CDR3 DNA	CDR3 protein
TRBD2	17	few	TRBV7-2	TRBJ2-3	TGTGCCAGCAGCTTGGCAGCGGGAACCCCTAGCACAGATACGCAGTATTTT	CASSLAAGTPSTDTQYF
.	15	few	TRBV15	TRBJ2-3	TGTGCCACCAGCAGAGATCATGGGGGGCAAGATACGCAGTATTTT	CATSRDHGGQDTQYF
.	15	.	TRBV24-1	TRBJ2-2	TGTGCCACCAGTGATTTTGCCGCGAACACCGGGGAGCTGTTTTTT	CATSDFAANTGELFF
.	13	.	TRBV7-3	TRBJ2-1	TGTGCCAGCAGCTTTGCGGGGGCCGATGAAAAGTTCTTC	CASSFAGADEKFF
.	14	few	TRBV28	TRBJ1-2	TGTGCCAGCAGTTTAAGGCAGGGGCGATGGGGCTACACCTTC	CASSLRQGRWGYTF
.	15	many	TRBV12-3/TRBV12-4	TRBJ1-6	TGTGCCAGCACCCCATTCGGGGAGTCGAATTCACCCCTCCACTTT	CASTPFGESNSPLHF
.	13	.	TRBV5-1	TRBJ1-3	TGCGCCAGCAGCGAAACCCGACAAGACACCATATATTTT	CASSETRQDTIYF
.	17	few	TRBV5-4	TRBJ1-2	TGTGCCAGCAGCTTGCCGTACGGAACGGTACATAACTATGGCTACACCTTC	CASSLPYGTVHNYGYTF
.	15	.	TRBV7-2	TRBJ1-1	TGTGCCAGCAGCTTAGGAACCCCCATGAACACTGAAGCTTTCTTT	CASSLGTPMNTEAFF
.	13	.	TRBV12-3/TRBV12-4	TRBJ1-1	TGTGCCAGCAGGGAAACAGGGAACACTGAAGCTTTCTTT	CASRETGNTEAFF
.	14	few	TRBV2	TRBJ2-7	TGTGCCAGCAGGGAAGGGGGACTGCACTACGAGCAGTACTTC	CASREGGLHYEQYF
TRBD2	16	.	TRBV5-5	TRBJ2-7	TGTGCCAGCAGCCCGGAACTAGCGGGGGCCTCCTACGAGCAGTACTTC	CASSPELAGASYEQYF
.	14	few	TRBV7-9	TRBJ1-2	TGTGCCAGCACCCCCCCGGGACATTTGAATGGCTACACCTTC	CASTPPGHLNGYTF
.	13	few	TRBV6-5	TRBJ1-1	TGTGCCAGCACCACCGGGGGGAACACTGAAGCTTTCTTT	CASTTGGNTEAFF
.	15	.	TRBV5-1	TRBJ2-5	TGCGCCAGCAGCTTGGTAGCTGGGGCTGAAGAGACCCAGTACTTC	CASSLVAGAEETQYF
TRBD2	15	few	TRBV4-1	TRBJ2-1	TGCGCCAGCAGATTTCTAGCGGGGGGGCAAAATGAGCAGTTCTTC	CASRFLAGGQNEQFF
.	12	few	TRBV2	TRBJ1-2	TGTGCCAGCAGTGAATCCAGCTATGGCTACACCTTC	CASSESSYGYTF
TRBD1	14	few	TRBV12-3/TRBV12-4	TRBJ2-7	TGTGCCAGCAGTACTGACAGGGGACACTACGAGCAGTACTTC	CASSTDRGHYEQYF
TRBD1	14	.	TRBV7-9	TRBJ1-1	TGTGCCAGCAGCTCGGGACAGGCAACTCCTGAAGCTTTCTTT	CASSSGQATPEAFF
.	15	few	TRBV21-1	TRBJ2-3	TGTGCCAGCAGCGGGCAGGGGTCTAGCACAGATACGCAGTATTTT	CASSGQGSSTDTQYF
.	11	few	TRBV2	TRBJ2-7	TGTGCCAGCCAGGGTACCTACGAGCAGTACTTC	CASQGTYEQYF
TRBD1	17	.	TRBV3-1	TRBJ1-2	TGTGCCAGCAGCCAAGCGGGACAGGGGGCGCGGGTCTATGGCTACACCTTC	CASSQAGQGARVYGYTF
.	11	few	TRBV29-1	TRBJ1-2	TGCAGCGTCAGGACGGTCTTTGGCTACACCTTC	CSVRTVFGYTF
.	13	.	TRBV15	TRBJ1-1	TGTGCCACCAGCAGGGTATTGGACACTGAAGCTTTCTTT	CATSRVLDTEAFF
.	13	many	TRBV4-3	TRBJ1-2	TGCGCCAGCAGCCAAGGCCCTAACTATGGCTACACCTTC	CASSQGPNYGYTF
TRBD1	16	few	TRBV6-6	TRBJ1-2	TGTGCCAGCAGTGCAGCTACAGGGGGTTCCAACTATGGCTACACCTTC	CASSAATGGSNYGYTF
TRBD1	13	.	TRBV5-1	TRBJ1-2	TGCGCCAGCAGCTTGCCCACAGGGGTTGGCTACACCTTC	CASSLPTGVGYTF
.	12	many	TRBV6-2/TRBV6-3	TRBJ1-1	TGTGCCAGCAAAGACCCGGACACTGAAGCTTTCTTT	CASKDPDTEAFF
TRBD2	14	.	TRBV7-2	TRBJ2-2	TGTGCCAGCAGCCCGGGACTAGTTCTCGGGGAGCTGTTTTTT	CASSPGLVLGELFF
.	14	few	TRBV27	TRBJ1-6	TGTGCCAGCGGAGGACAGTTGTATAATTCACCCCTCCACTTT	CASGGQLYNSPLHF
TRBD2	15	few	TRBV30	TRBJ2-1	TGTGCCTGGAGTCGGAGCGGGGGTCCCCTCAATGAGCAGTTCTTC	CAWSRSGGPLNEQFF
.	14	few	TRBV14	TRBJ1-1	TGTGCCAGCAGCCCCTACAGAGGGAACACTGAAGCTTTCTTT	CASSPYRGNTEAFF
.	12	many	TRBV2	TRBJ2-1	TGTGCAAAGGGAGGGGGGGCCGAAGAGCAGTTCTTC	CAKGGGAEEQFF
.	15	.	TRBV20-1	TRBJ2-2	TGCAGTGCTAGATCGGGACATATGAACACCGGGGAGCTGTTTTTT	CSARSGHMNTGELFF
.	14	few	TRBV5-4	TRBJ1-2	TGTGCCAGCAGCTCCCTCGGTCGGCCGGATGGCTACACCTTC	CASSSLGRPDGYTF
.	12	few	TRBV29-1	TRBJ2-4	TGCAGCGTCGTCGCGGTTAGGGACATTCAGTACTTC	CSVVAVRDIQYF
.	15	.	TRBV20-1	TRBJ2-2	TGCAGTGCTAGAGGCCCGACAGGAGAAACCGGGGAGCTGTTTTTT	CSARGPTGETGELFF
TRBD2	16	few	TRBV11-2	TRBJ2-5	TGTGCCAGCAGCCCCGCGGGGATTGGCGGGGGAAAGACCCAGTACTTC	CASSPAGIGGGKTQYF
TRBD1	15	.	TRBV9	TRBJ2-1	TGTGCCAGCAGCGTAGTAGGGACAGATTACAATGAGCAGTTCTTC	CASSVVGTDYNEQFF
TRBD1	15	few	TRBV6-5	TRBJ2-3	TGTGCCAGCAGTTTCGACAGGGGGCGGGCAGATACGCAGTATTTT	CASSFDRGRADTQYF
.	16	.	TRBV5-1	TRBJ2-2	TGCGCCAGCAGCTTGGCTGGGATGGGGTACACCGGGGAGCTGTTTTTT	CASSLAGMGYTGELFF
.	13	.	TRBV18	TRBJ2-1	TGTGCCAGCTCACCAGTAGGGCGCGGGGAGCAGTTCTTC	CASSPVGRGEQFF
.	15	.	TRBV19	TRBJ2-2	TGTGCTTCGCCCGGGACTCGAAAAAACACCGGGGAGCTGTTTTTT	CASPGTRKNTGELFF
.	14	.	TRBV6-1	TRBJ1-5	TGTGCCAGCAGTGAAGGCCCGACGAGCCAGCCCCAGCATTTT	CASSEGPTSQPQHF
.	13	few	TRBV24-1	TRBJ2-7	TGTGCCACCAGTGAACGGGGCAGGGCCGAGCAGTACTTC	CATSERGRAEQYF
.	15	.	TRBV20-1	TRBJ1-3	TGCAGTGCTAGAGCCCCGCCGGGTGATGGAGACACCATATATTTT	CSARAPPGDGDTIYF
.	17	.	TRBV5-1	TRBJ2-5	TGCGCCAGCAGCTCGGGACGGGACTTCACCCCGCAAGAGACCCAGTACTTC	CASSSGRDFTPQETQYF
.	16	few	TRBV2	TRBJ2-1	TGTGCCAGCAGTTACCCTAAGGGGCGGGGGCTCAATGAGCAGTTCTTC	CASSYPKGRGLNEQFF
.	17	.	TRBV5-1	TRBJ2-7	TGCGCCAGCAGCCCCCGGCTCACATCGGGGCGCTCCTACGAGCAGTACTTC	CASSPRLTSGRSYEQYF
TRBD2	15	few	TRBV7-2	TRBJ2-7	TGTGCCAGCAGCTTACAGAGCGGGGGGAGCCACGAGCAGTACTTC	CASSLQSGGSHEQYF
.	15	many	TRBV12-3/TRBV12-4	TRBJ2-6	TGTGCCAGCAGTTTAATGTGGGGCCCCCTTCCGGTCCTGACTTTC	CASSLMWGPLPVLTF
.	18	.	TRBV3-1	TRBJ1-6	TGTGCCAGCAGCCAAATGACAGCGAGAAGCTCCTATAATTCACCCCTCCACTTT	CASSQMTARSSYNSPLHF
TRBD2	15	many	TRBV5-1	TRBJ2-1	TGCGCCAGCAGCGGGAGGGATAGGTCCTACAATGAGCAGTTCTTC	CASSGRDRSYNEQFF
TRBD2	14	many	TRBV10-3	TRBJ2-5	TGTGCCATCAGATCTAGCGGGGGCCAAGAGACCCAGTACTTC	CAIRSSGGQETQYF
.	12	few	TRBV6-5	TRBJ1-2	TGTGCCAGCAGTCCGTCCAGATATGGCTACACCTTC	CASSPSRYGYTF